Listed here is a single T cell receptor (beta chain). V lost 3 bases, J lost 4 bases, and 15 bases lay in between. The CDR3 runs 15 residues. Per the germline V gene, CDR1 is MNHEY and CDR2 is SMNVEV (reference sequence). The data originate from a study of blood T cell repertoires in COVID-19. Profiling relied on immunoSEQ multiplex PCR, and the TCRdb table lists in-frame clones only, not all of them. The sample lists roughly 250,000 clones, roughly 90% occurring once. The sequence was obtained from a woman aged 40 to 49 who had recovered from COVID-19. The chain links TRBV27 to TRBJ2-5; possibly TRBD2 for D (5 bases). The sample consisted of peripheral blood. CDR3: CASSFSRATGETQYF. The CDR3 coding sequence is TGTGCCAGCAGTTTTTCGAGGGCCACGGGAGAGACCCAGTACTTC.